Reported below is one T cell receptor beta chain. Its specificity is not known. Germline V gene lookup returns CDR1 KGHSH and CDR2 LQKENI. The V gene lost 2 bases and the J gene lost 13 bases, with 17 bases spanning the gap. CDR3 length: 13 amino acids. The data are from a study of T cell responses to AZD1222 COVID-19 vaccine. Overall study results and limits: A rise in Spike-specific TCR breadth and depth followed two AZD1222 doses.

The protocol was immunoSEQ multiplex PCR, while the TCRdb copy is restricted to in-frame clones and leaves out a portion. The sample lists some 200,000 clones; roughly 88% were seen once. The chain employs TRBV18 and TRBJ2-5; D remains unclear. The source material was peripheral blood, sampled on day 0 of AZD1222 vaccination. This sequence was found in an adult in good health. The CDR3 region is CASSPTESAGGYF. The CDR3 region has the DNA TGTGCCAGCTCACCAACGGAATCAGCCGGCGGGTACTTC. Filled out from reference TRBV18 and TRBJ2-5, the complete variable domain reads NAGVMQNPRHLVRRRGQEARLRCSPMKGHSHVYWYRQLPEEGLKFMVYLQKENIIDESGMPKERFSAEFPKEGPSILRIQQVVRGDSAAYFCASSPTESAGGYFGPGTRLLVL.